This T cell receptor beta chain is drawn from a study of identical twins. TCRdb ran MiXCR on the 5' RACE reads and lists one entry per CDR3 protein. The table records about 900,000 distinct CDR3 sequences, 9% to 15% of them present only once. CDR3 length equals 14 residues. CDR1 MNHNS and CDR2 SASEGT come from the germline V gene. V was pared by 5 bases and J by 7 bases, with 10 bases of the junction left unmatched. These data were also reused for a study on yellow fever vaccine responses in identical twins.

The clonotype originates from a woman aged 18-29 years in good health. Sequenced sample: PBMCs. The chain joins TRBV6-1 to TRBJ1-2; 7 nucleotides agree with TRBD1. The CDR3 bases are TGTGCCAGCAGTCGACAGGGCGGATCGGGTGGCTACACCTTC. Translating it yields CASSRQGGSGGYTF.